Listed below are T cell receptor beta chains from one sample, sequenced in a study of blood T cell repertoires in COVID-19. The repertoire was sequenced with immunoSEQ multiplex PCR; TCRdb's copy has only in-frame clones and lacks some. The sample consists of some 490,000 clones, 80% to 90% of them appearing once. Sequenced material: PBMCs or T cells enriched from blood (not recorded which). These receptors all come from a woman aged 55-75 years who had recovered from COVID-19. The CDR3 runs from the conserved cysteine through the conserved F or W. D genes are given only for firm matches. Size values are once, few and many counts, or a class for expanded clones, and some rows have none.

j_call: TRBJ1-1
v_call: TRBV12-3/TRBV12-4
d_call: NA
clone_size: NA
cdr3_nt: TGTGCCAGCAGCCTTTATAGAACGCGGGCTTTCTTT
cdr3_aa: CASSLYRTRAFF

j_call: TRBJ2-1
v_call: TRBV21-1
d_call: NA
clone_size: NA
cdr3_nt: TGTGCCAGCAGCAAAGGGAGCGGGGGGGCCTCCTACAATGAGCAGTTCTTC
cdr3_aa: CASSKGSGGASYNEQFF

j_call: TRBJ2-2
v_call: TRBV19
d_call: TRBD2
clone_size: NA
cdr3_nt: TGTGCCAGTAGTATACTTGGACTAGCGCTAAACACCGGGGAGCTGTTTTTT
cdr3_aa: CASSILGLALNTGELFF

j_call: TRBJ1-2
v_call: TRBV3-1/TRBV3-2
d_call: NA
clone_size: NA
cdr3_nt: TGTGCCAGCAGCCAAGATTGGGGGGGCTATGGCTACACCTTC
cdr3_aa: CASSQDWGGYGYTF

j_call: TRBJ1-6
v_call: TRBV5-1
d_call: TRBD1
clone_size: NA
cdr3_nt: TGCGCCAGCAGCCCCGAGGGGGCGTCCTTCGGTTCACCCCTCCACTTT
cdr3_aa: CASSPEGASFGSPLHF

j_call: TRBJ2-1
v_call: TRBV2
d_call: NA
clone_size: NA
cdr3_nt: TGTGCCAGCACCCAGGGCCTTTCTGGTGAGCAGTTCTTC
cdr3_aa: CASTQGLSGEQFF

j_call: TRBJ2-1
v_call: TRBV9
d_call: TRBD2
clone_size: NA
cdr3_nt: TGTGCCAGCAGCTTCGGCGGGGGAGGGTACAATGAGCAGTTCTTC
cdr3_aa: CASSFGGGGYNEQFF

j_call: TRBJ1-3
v_call: TRBV5-6
d_call: NA
clone_size: once
cdr3_nt: TGTGCCAGCAGCTATCTCTCCCCTGGAAACACCATATATTTT
cdr3_aa: CASSYLSPGNTIYF

j_call: TRBJ2-1
v_call: TRBV28
d_call: TRBD1
clone_size: NA
cdr3_nt: TGTGCCAGCAGCCTGAGGGGGACAGGGGGTAATGAGCAGTTCTTC
cdr3_aa: CASSLRGTGGNEQFF

j_call: TRBJ2-7
v_call: TRBV2
d_call: NA
clone_size: NA
cdr3_nt: TGTGCCAGCAGTGCCAGATACTCCTACGAGCAGTACTTC
cdr3_aa: CASSARYSYEQYF

j_call: TRBJ1-1
v_call: TRBV2
d_call: NA
clone_size: NA
cdr3_nt: TGTGCCAGCAGTGAAGGGAGTCAAGTCGGTTTCTTT
cdr3_aa: CASSEGSQVGFF

j_call: TRBJ2-5
v_call: TRBV10-2
d_call: TRBD2
clone_size: many
cdr3_nt: TGCGCCAGCAGTAGGCGGGGGGCACAAGAGACCCAGTACTTC
cdr3_aa: CASSRRGAQETQYF

j_call: TRBJ2-5
v_call: TRBV24-1
d_call: TRBD1
clone_size: NA
cdr3_nt: TGTGCCACCAGTGACCACAGGGGGCCTCAAGAGACCCAGTACTTC
cdr3_aa: CATSDHRGPQETQYF

j_call: TRBJ2-7
v_call: TRBV10-3
d_call: TRBD1
clone_size: NA
cdr3_nt: TGTGCCATCAGTCGGACAGGGGGCTCCTACGAGCAGTACTTC
cdr3_aa: CAISRTGGSYEQYF

j_call: TRBJ2-3
v_call: TRBV5-4
d_call: NA
clone_size: NA
cdr3_nt: TGTGCCAGCAGTCGCGACTGGGCAGATACGCAGTATTTT
cdr3_aa: CASSRDWADTQYF

j_call: TRBJ2-2
v_call: TRBV3-1/TRBV3-2
d_call: NA
clone_size: NA
cdr3_nt: TGTGCCAGTCCCGACAGATACACCGGGGAGCTGTTTTTT
cdr3_aa: CASPDRYTGELFF

j_call: TRBJ2-2
v_call: TRBV10-2
d_call: TRBD1
clone_size: once
cdr3_nt: TGCGCCAGCGACAGGGGACAGAACACCGGGGAGCTGTTTTTT
cdr3_aa: CASDRGQNTGELFF

j_call: TRBJ2-2
v_call: TRBV11-3
d_call: NA
clone_size: NA
cdr3_nt: TGTGCCAGCAGCTTCGACGAGGGGGTGAACACCGGGGAGCTGTTTTTT
cdr3_aa: CASSFDEGVNTGELFF

j_call: TRBJ1-6
v_call: TRBV5-6
d_call: NA
clone_size: NA
cdr3_nt: TGTGCCAGCAGTTTTAGAAGGACAGATAATTCACCCCTCCACTTT
cdr3_aa: CASSFRRTDNSPLHF

j_call: TRBJ1-6
v_call: TRBV2
d_call: TRBD1
clone_size: once
cdr3_nt: TGTGCCAGCCTTGGACAGGGTGTACGGATTTCACCCCTCCACTTT
cdr3_aa: CASLGQGVRISPLHF

j_call: TRBJ2-3
v_call: TRBV6-6
d_call: NA
clone_size: many
cdr3_nt: TGTGCCAGCCTATCCGGAGATACGCAGTATTTT
cdr3_aa: CASLSGDTQYF

j_call: TRBJ2-1
v_call: TRBV12-3/TRBV12-4
d_call: TRBD1
clone_size: NA
cdr3_nt: TGTGCCAGCTCGAAACTGACAGGGGGGGAGTTCTTC
cdr3_aa: CASSKLTGGEFF

j_call: TRBJ2-2
v_call: TRBV5-4
d_call: NA
clone_size: NA
cdr3_nt: TGTGCCAGCAGCTTCTGGAAAGGGGTAAACACCGGGGAGCTGTTTTTT
cdr3_aa: CASSFWKGVNTGELFF

j_call: TRBJ2-2
v_call: TRBV10-1
d_call: NA
clone_size: few
cdr3_nt: TGCGCCAGCAGTGAAGGCCGGGGAAACACCGGGGAGCTGTTTTTT
cdr3_aa: CASSEGRGNTGELFF

j_call: TRBJ1-1
v_call: TRBV2
d_call: NA
clone_size: NA
cdr3_nt: TGTGCCAGCAGTGCGGCCTTAGCGGCTGAAGCTTTCTTT
cdr3_aa: CASSAALAAEAFF

j_call: TRBJ1-2
v_call: TRBV5-1
d_call: NA
clone_size: NA
cdr3_nt: TGCGCCAGCAGCCCTTCGACAGACAGCTACACCTTC
cdr3_aa: CASSPSTDSYTF

j_call: TRBJ1-1
v_call: TRBV7-2
d_call: NA
clone_size: NA
cdr3_nt: TGTGCCAGCAGCTTAGCGCCTAGGCCTCCCTCCCAAGCTTTCTTT
cdr3_aa: CASSLAPRPPSQAFF

j_call: TRBJ2-3
v_call: TRBV5-1
d_call: TRBD1
clone_size: NA
cdr3_nt: TGCGCCAGCAGCTTGGACAGGGGAGCAGATACGCAGTATTTT
cdr3_aa: CASSLDRGADTQYF

j_call: TRBJ2-1
v_call: TRBV3-1/TRBV3-2
d_call: NA
clone_size: NA
cdr3_nt: TGTGCCAGCAGCCAAATAAGGGGCCCTAACTACAATGAGCAGTTCTTC
cdr3_aa: CASSQIRGPNYNEQFF

j_call: TRBJ1-2
v_call: TRBV2
d_call: NA
clone_size: NA
cdr3_nt: TGTGCCAGCAGTGCACAGACACCGTATGGCTACACCTTC
cdr3_aa: CASSAQTPYGYTF

j_call: TRBJ1-4
v_call: TRBV11-2
d_call: TRBD1
clone_size: NA
cdr3_nt: TGTGCCAGCAGCTGGACAGGGGATGAAAAACTGTTTTTT
cdr3_aa: CASSWTGDEKLFF

j_call: TRBJ1-2
v_call: TRBV19
d_call: NA
clone_size: NA
cdr3_nt: TGTGCCAGTAGCCAAAGTCAGGGCCCTAACTATGGCTACACCTTC
cdr3_aa: CASSQSQGPNYGYTF

j_call: TRBJ1-2
v_call: TRBV27
d_call: NA
clone_size: NA
cdr3_nt: TGTGCCAGCAGTTCACGTGACTCCTATGGCTACACCTTC
cdr3_aa: CASSSRDSYGYTF

j_call: TRBJ2-6
v_call: TRBV2
d_call: NA
clone_size: NA
cdr3_nt: TGTGCCAGCCTCAGTGGAGATACCTCTGGGGCCAACGTCCTGACTTTC
cdr3_aa: CASLSGDTSGANVLTF

j_call: TRBJ1-1
v_call: TRBV25-1
d_call: NA
clone_size: NA
cdr3_nt: TGTGCCAGCAGTGAGTGGGGGGACCCGAACACTGAAGCTTTCTTT
cdr3_aa: CASSEWGDPNTEAFF

j_call: TRBJ1-1
v_call: TRBV5-1
d_call: NA
clone_size: once
cdr3_nt: TGCGCCAGCAGCTTATCCCAGAACACTGAAGCTTTCTTT
cdr3_aa: CASSLSQNTEAFF

j_call: TRBJ2-7
v_call: TRBV14
d_call: NA
clone_size: NA
cdr3_nt: TGTGCCAGCAGCCAAGGGTATCCAGACTACGAGCAGTACTTC
cdr3_aa: CASSQGYPDYEQYF

j_call: TRBJ2-1
v_call: TRBV28
d_call: TRBD2
clone_size: once
cdr3_nt: TGTGCCAGTCTAGGACTAGCGGGGATTCATTACAATGAGCAGTTCTTC
cdr3_aa: CASLGLAGIHYNEQFF

j_call: TRBJ1-3
v_call: TRBV29-1
d_call: NA
clone_size: NA
cdr3_nt: TGCAGCGTTTTACCGGGGGACGGAAACACCATATATTTT
cdr3_aa: CSVLPGDGNTIYF

j_call: TRBJ1-3
v_call: TRBV11-3
d_call: TRBD1
clone_size: NA
cdr3_nt: TGTGCCAGCAGCTGGGGACTCCGGGACAGGGATGGAAACACCATATATTTT
cdr3_aa: CASSWGLRDRDGNTIYF

j_call: TRBJ2-3
v_call: TRBV6-5
d_call: TRBD2
clone_size: NA
cdr3_nt: TGTGCCAGCAGTCATTCGGGGGGGGCTACAGATACGCAGTATTTT
cdr3_aa: CASSHSGGATDTQYF

j_call: TRBJ1-3
v_call: TRBV5-1
d_call: NA
clone_size: NA
cdr3_nt: TGCGCCAGCAGCTTGGTCGGGGGGTTGAGCTCTGGAAACACCATATATTTT
cdr3_aa: CASSLVGGLSSGNTIYF

j_call: TRBJ1-2
v_call: TRBV12-3/TRBV12-4
d_call: NA
clone_size: NA
cdr3_nt: TGTGCCAGCAGTTTAGATTTCAGGGGCGGCTACACCTTC
cdr3_aa: CASSLDFRGGYTF

j_call: TRBJ1-3
v_call: TRBV9
d_call: NA
clone_size: few
cdr3_nt: TGTGCCAGCAGCGTAGGGGGGCTTGGAAACACCATATATTTT
cdr3_aa: CASSVGGLGNTIYF

j_call: TRBJ2-7
v_call: TRBV7-9
d_call: NA
clone_size: NA
cdr3_nt: TGTGCCAGCAGCCCCGGAGGCGAGCAGTACTTC
cdr3_aa: CASSPGGEQYF

j_call: TRBJ1-5
v_call: TRBV10-3
d_call: TRBD1
clone_size: NA
cdr3_nt: TGTGCCATCAGCCCGGGGCAGGGGGATCAGCCCCAGCATTTT
cdr3_aa: CAISPGQGDQPQHF

j_call: TRBJ1-2
v_call: TRBV10-3
d_call: NA
clone_size: NA
cdr3_nt: TGTGCCATCAGTGGAGGGAGGGCTGGGGACTATGGCTACACCTTC
cdr3_aa: CAISGGRAGDYGYTF

j_call: TRBJ2-2
v_call: TRBV27
d_call: NA
clone_size: NA
cdr3_nt: TGTGCCAGCAGTCCAGACAGTAACACCGGGGAGCTGTTTTTT
cdr3_aa: CASSPDSNTGELFF

j_call: TRBJ1-5
v_call: TRBV4-1
d_call: NA
clone_size: few
cdr3_nt: TGCGCCAGCAGCCACCCCAGAGGGCCCCAGCATTTT
cdr3_aa: CASSHPRGPQHF

j_call: TRBJ2-1
v_call: TRBV6-5
d_call: TRBD1
clone_size: NA
cdr3_nt: TGTGCCAGCAGTCCAACTAGGGGGCATGAGCAGTTCTTC
cdr3_aa: CASSPTRGHEQFF

j_call: TRBJ2-6
v_call: TRBV28
d_call: NA
clone_size: NA
cdr3_nt: TGTGCCAGCAGTTTGAGTTCGGCTGGGGCCAACGTCCTGACTTTC
cdr3_aa: CASSLSSAGANVLTF

j_call: TRBJ1-1
v_call: TRBV24-1
d_call: NA
clone_size: NA
cdr3_nt: TGTGCCACCAGGGGGGGGTCACGGAACACTGAAGCTTTCTTT
cdr3_aa: CATRGGSRNTEAFF

j_call: TRBJ2-2
v_call: TRBV5-1
d_call: TRBD2
clone_size: NA
cdr3_nt: TGCGCCAGCACCCTAGCGGGGAACACCGGGGAGCTGTTTTTT
cdr3_aa: CASTLAGNTGELFF

j_call: TRBJ1-5
v_call: TRBV6-5
d_call: NA
clone_size: NA
cdr3_nt: TGTGCCAGCAGAAAACAGGGCGATAGCAATCAGCCCCAGCATTTT
cdr3_aa: CASRKQGDSNQPQHF

j_call: TRBJ1-4
v_call: TRBV21-1
d_call: NA
clone_size: NA
cdr3_nt: TGTGCCAGCAGCTTATGGAACTCTAGGAGGGGACTTAATGAAAAACTGTTTTTT
cdr3_aa: CASSLWNSRRGLNEKLFF

j_call: TRBJ2-3
v_call: TRBV9
d_call: NA
clone_size: NA
cdr3_nt: TGTGCCAGCAGCCTAGGGGTCGGGTCTGGCACAGATACGCAGTATTTT
cdr3_aa: CASSLGVGSGTDTQYF

j_call: TRBJ1-3
v_call: TRBV5-1
d_call: NA
clone_size: NA
cdr3_nt: TGCGCCAGCAGCTTGGCCGGGATCGGAAACACCATATATTTT
cdr3_aa: CASSLAGIGNTIYF

j_call: TRBJ1-1
v_call: TRBV9
d_call: TRBD1
clone_size: NA
cdr3_nt: TGTGCCAGCAGCGAACGCCGACAGGGTAGAGGCACTGAAGCTTTCTTT
cdr3_aa: CASSERRQGRGTEAFF